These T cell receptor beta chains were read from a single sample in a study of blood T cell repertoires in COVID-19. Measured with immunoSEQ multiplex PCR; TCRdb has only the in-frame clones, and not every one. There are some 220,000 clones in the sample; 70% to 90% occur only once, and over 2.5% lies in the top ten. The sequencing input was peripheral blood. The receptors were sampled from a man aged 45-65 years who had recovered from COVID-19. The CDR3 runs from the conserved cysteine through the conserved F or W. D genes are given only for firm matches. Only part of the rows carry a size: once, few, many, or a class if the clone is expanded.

CDR3 protein: CAISDRGGSGRGSYNEQFF; CDR3 DNA: TGTGCCATCAGTGATCGCGGTGGTAGCGGGAGGGGATCCTACAATGAGCAGTTCTTC; V gene: TRBV10-3; J gene: TRBJ2-1; clone size: .; D gene: TRBD2
CDR3 protein: CASSSEVGWGTDTQYF; CDR3 DNA: TGTGCCAGTAGTTCTGAGGTGGGTTGGGGCACAGATACGCAGTATTTT; V gene: TRBV19; J gene: TRBJ2-3; clone size: once; D gene: .
CDR3 protein: CASSSQGSGANVLTF; CDR3 DNA: TGTGCCAGCAGTTCACAGGGTTCTGGGGCCAACGTCCTGACTTTC; V gene: TRBV6-5; J gene: TRBJ2-6; clone size: .; D gene: .
CDR3 protein: CASSFSAVYEQYF; CDR3 DNA: TGTGCCAGCAGCTTTTCCGCGGTGTACGAGCAGTACTTC; V gene: TRBV11-2; J gene: TRBJ2-7; clone size: .; D gene: .
CDR3 protein: CASSYKGGNEQFF; CDR3 DNA: TGTGCCAGCAGTTACAAGGGAGGCAATGAGCAGTTCTTC; V gene: TRBV6-6; J gene: TRBJ2-1; clone size: once; D gene: .
CDR3 protein: CASSLVGTGDENIQYF; CDR3 DNA: TGTGCCAGCAGCTTAGTCGGGACAGGCGACGAAAACATTCAGTACTTC; V gene: TRBV7-8; J gene: TRBJ2-4; clone size: few; D gene: TRBD1
CDR3 protein: CAISEFGTSSEQYF; CDR3 DNA: TGTGCCATCAGTGAGTTTGGGACTAGCAGCGAGCAGTACTTC; V gene: TRBV10-3; J gene: TRBJ2-7; clone size: .; D gene: TRBD2
CDR3 protein: CASSPLGLSYEQYF; CDR3 DNA: TGTGCCAGCTCACCCCTGGGGCTCTCCTACGAGCAGTACTTC; V gene: TRBV18; J gene: TRBJ2-7; clone size: .; D gene: .
CDR3 protein: CASSFLDRSLYGYTF; CDR3 DNA: TGTGCCAGCAGCTTCCTGGACAGATCCTTATATGGCTACACCTTC; V gene: TRBV5-4; J gene: TRBJ1-2; clone size: .; D gene: .
CDR3 protein: CASSLMITSGRDNEQFF; CDR3 DNA: TGTGCCAGCAGCTTGATGATCACTAGCGGGAGGGACAATGAGCAGTTCTTC; V gene: TRBV5-4; J gene: TRBJ2-1; clone size: .; D gene: TRBD2
CDR3 protein: CASKAGTSSYNEQFF; CDR3 DNA: TGTGCCAGCAAGGCGGGGACGAGCTCCTACAATGAGCAGTTCTTC; V gene: TRBV2; J gene: TRBJ2-1; clone size: .; D gene: .
CDR3 protein: CASSFGNSNTGELFF; CDR3 DNA: TGTGCCAGCAGCTTCGGTAATTCGAACACCGGGGAGCTGTTTTTT; V gene: TRBV7-6; J gene: TRBJ2-2; clone size: .; D gene: .
CDR3 protein: CAWSVPSGWANVLTF; CDR3 DNA: TGTGCCTGGAGTGTACCCAGCGGCTGGGCCAACGTCCTGACTTTC; V gene: TRBV30; J gene: TRBJ2-6; clone size: .; D gene: .
CDR3 protein: CASSQEGGQYNQPQHF; CDR3 DNA: TGTGCCAGCAGCCAGGAGGGGGGACAGTACAATCAGCCCCAGCATTTT; V gene: TRBV2; J gene: TRBJ1-5; clone size: .; D gene: TRBD1
CDR3 protein: CASSLWPSPPDYEQYF; CDR3 DNA: TGTGCCAGCAGTTTATGGCCTAGCCCACCGGATTACGAGCAGTACTTC; V gene: TRBV28; J gene: TRBJ2-7; clone size: .; D gene: .
CDR3 protein: CATSRGTGIGQPQHF; CDR3 DNA: TGTGCCACCAGCAGGGGAACAGGGATCGGTCAGCCCCAGCATTTT; V gene: TRBV15; J gene: TRBJ1-5; clone size: .; D gene: .
CDR3 protein: CASSIGTSGSYNEQFF; CDR3 DNA: TGTGCCAGTAGTATAGGGACTAGCGGGTCCTACAATGAGCAGTTCTTC; V gene: TRBV19; J gene: TRBJ2-1; clone size: .; D gene: TRBD2
CDR3 protein: CATSVPGQGFHEQFF; CDR3 DNA: TGTGCCACCAGTGTCCCGGGACAGGGATTTCATGAGCAGTTCTTC; V gene: TRBV24-1; J gene: TRBJ2-1; clone size: once; D gene: TRBD1
CDR3 protein: CASSQGTGRSYEQYF; CDR3 DNA: TGCGCCAGCAGCCAAGGTACAGGGCGCTCCTACGAGCAGTACTTC; V gene: TRBV4-1; J gene: TRBJ2-7; clone size: .; D gene: .
CDR3 protein: CASSQQGALYGHEQYF; CDR3 DNA: TGTGCCAGTAGTCAGCAGGGGGCGCTTTACGGCCACGAGCAGTACTTC; V gene: TRBV19; J gene: TRBJ2-7; clone size: few; D gene: TRBD1
CDR3 protein: CASSYSRSGYTEAFF; CDR3 DNA: TGTGCCAGCAGTTACTCGAGATCAGGGTACACTGAAGCTTTCTTT; V gene: TRBV6-5; J gene: TRBJ1-1; clone size: .; D gene: .
CDR3 protein: CASSEGRRSGETQYF; CDR3 DNA: TGCGCCAGCAGTGAGGGTCGACGGTCAGGAGAGACCCAGTACTTC; V gene: TRBV10-1; J gene: TRBJ2-5; clone size: .; D gene: .
CDR3 protein: CASSIQHSLFSQPQHF; CDR3 DNA: TGTGCCAGTAGTATACAACACAGCCTTTTTTCTCAGCCCCAGCATTTT; V gene: TRBV19; J gene: TRBJ1-5; clone size: once; D gene: .
CDR3 protein: CASSTDRGAKNIQYF; CDR3 DNA: TGTGCCAGCAGCACAGACAGGGGGGCCAAAAACATTCAGTACTTC; V gene: TRBV27; J gene: TRBJ2-4; clone size: once; D gene: TRBD1
CDR3 protein: CASSPGQVRNTIYF; CDR3 DNA: TGTGCCAGCAGTCCCGGACAGGTTCGAAACACCATATATTTT; V gene: TRBV28; J gene: TRBJ1-3; clone size: .; D gene: TRBD1
CDR3 protein: CASSLWQGMPETQYF; CDR3 DNA: TGTGCCAGCAGCCTCTGGCAGGGAATGCCAGAGACCCAGTACTTC; V gene: TRBV11-2; J gene: TRBJ2-5; clone size: .; D gene: .
CDR3 protein: CASNLAGEPYNEQFF; CDR3 DNA: TGCGCCAGCAACCTAGCGGGAGAGCCCTACAATGAGCAGTTCTTC; V gene: TRBV5-1; J gene: TRBJ2-1; clone size: .; D gene: TRBD2
CDR3 protein: CASSSWTGNNEAFF; CDR3 DNA: TGTGCCAGCAGTTCGTGGACAGGGAATAATGAAGCTTTCTTT; V gene: TRBV27; J gene: TRBJ1-1; clone size: once; D gene: TRBD1
CDR3 protein: CASSPSDTGGELFF; CDR3 DNA: TGTGCCAGCTCACCAAGCGATACAGGCGGGGAGCTGTTTTTT; V gene: TRBV18; J gene: TRBJ2-2; clone size: .; D gene: .
CDR3 protein: CASSPWVGTQGTEAFF; CDR3 DNA: TGTGCCAGCAGCCCCTGGGTGGGCACTCAGGGGACTGAAGCTTTCTTT; V gene: TRBV7-9; J gene: TRBJ1-1; clone size: .; D gene: .
CDR3 protein: CASSSRTEGSYEQYF; CDR3 DNA: TGTGCCAGCAGCTCAAGGACAGAGGGCTCCTACGAGCAGTACTTC; V gene: TRBV3-1/TRBV3-2; J gene: TRBJ2-7; clone size: .; D gene: .
CDR3 protein: CASRRGGALYNEQFF; CDR3 DNA: TGTGCCAGCAGGAGAGGCGGGGCCCTCTACAATGAGCAGTTCTTC; V gene: TRBV25-1; J gene: TRBJ2-1; clone size: .; D gene: .
CDR3 protein: CAWSEGIAGGGETQYF; CDR3 DNA: TGTGCCTGGAGTGAAGGAATAGCGGGAGGGGGGGAGACCCAGTACTTC; V gene: TRBV30; J gene: TRBJ2-5; clone size: .; D gene: TRBD2
CDR3 protein: CASSQGLTTYEQYF; CDR3 DNA: TGCGCCAGCAGCCAGGGACTAACCACCTACGAGCAGTACTTC; V gene: TRBV4-1; J gene: TRBJ2-7; clone size: .; D gene: TRBD2
CDR3 protein: CASRLDSLNTGELFF; CDR3 DNA: TGTGCCAGCAGACTGGACAGCCTAAACACCGGGGAGCTGTTTTTT; V gene: TRBV6-5; J gene: TRBJ2-2; clone size: .; D gene: .